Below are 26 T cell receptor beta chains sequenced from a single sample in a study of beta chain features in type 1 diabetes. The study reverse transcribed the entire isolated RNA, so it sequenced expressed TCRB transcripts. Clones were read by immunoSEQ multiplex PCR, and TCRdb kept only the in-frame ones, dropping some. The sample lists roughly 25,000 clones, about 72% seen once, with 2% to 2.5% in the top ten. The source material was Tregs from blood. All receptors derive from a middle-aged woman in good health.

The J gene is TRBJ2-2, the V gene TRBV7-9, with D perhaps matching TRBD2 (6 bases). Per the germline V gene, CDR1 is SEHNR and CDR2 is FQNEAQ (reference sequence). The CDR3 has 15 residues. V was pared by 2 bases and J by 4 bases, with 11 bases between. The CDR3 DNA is TGTGCCAGCAGCTTATCCGTAGCGGTCACCGGGGAGCTGTTTTTT. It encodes CASSLSVAVTGELFF.

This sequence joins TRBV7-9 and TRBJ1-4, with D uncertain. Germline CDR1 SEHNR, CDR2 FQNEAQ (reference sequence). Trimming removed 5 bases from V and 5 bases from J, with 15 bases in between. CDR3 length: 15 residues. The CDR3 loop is CASSIGLARNEKLFF. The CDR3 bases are TGTGCCAGCAGCATCGGTCTAGCTAGAAATGAAAAACTGTTTTTT.

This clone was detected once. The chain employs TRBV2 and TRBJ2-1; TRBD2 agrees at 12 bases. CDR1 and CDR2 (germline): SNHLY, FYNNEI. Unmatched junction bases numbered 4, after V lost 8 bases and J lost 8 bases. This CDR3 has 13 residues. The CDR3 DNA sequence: TGTGCCAGCCGCAGACTAGCGGGGGATGAGCAGTTCTTC. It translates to CASRRLAGDEQFF.

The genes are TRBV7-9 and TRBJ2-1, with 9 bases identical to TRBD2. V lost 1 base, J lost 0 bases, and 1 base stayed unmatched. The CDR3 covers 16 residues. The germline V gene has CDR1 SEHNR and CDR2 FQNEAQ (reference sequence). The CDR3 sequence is CASSLGAGGSYNEQFF. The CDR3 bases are TGTGCCAGCAGCTTAGGAGCGGGGGGCTCCTACAATGAGCAGTTCTTC.

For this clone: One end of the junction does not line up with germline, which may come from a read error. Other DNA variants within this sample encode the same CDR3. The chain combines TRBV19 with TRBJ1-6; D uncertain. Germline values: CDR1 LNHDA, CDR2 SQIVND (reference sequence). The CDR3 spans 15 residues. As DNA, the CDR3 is TGTGCCAGTAACTGGGCCGGCAGGCCAAATTCCCCCCTCCACTTT. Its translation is CASNWAGRPNSPLHF. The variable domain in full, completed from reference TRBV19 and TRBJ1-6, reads DGGITQSPKYLFRKEGQNVTLSCEQNLNHDAMYWYRQDPGQGLRLIYYSQIVNDFQKGDIAEGYSVSREKKESFPLTVTSAQKNPTAFYLCASNWAGRPNSPLHFGNGTRLTVT.

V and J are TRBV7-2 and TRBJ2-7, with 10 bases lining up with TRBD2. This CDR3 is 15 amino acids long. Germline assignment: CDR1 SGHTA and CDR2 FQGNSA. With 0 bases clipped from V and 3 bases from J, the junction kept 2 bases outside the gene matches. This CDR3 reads CASSLASSGGYEQYF. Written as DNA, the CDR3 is TGTGCCAGCAGCTTAGCCTCTAGCGGGGGCTACGAGCAGTACTTC.

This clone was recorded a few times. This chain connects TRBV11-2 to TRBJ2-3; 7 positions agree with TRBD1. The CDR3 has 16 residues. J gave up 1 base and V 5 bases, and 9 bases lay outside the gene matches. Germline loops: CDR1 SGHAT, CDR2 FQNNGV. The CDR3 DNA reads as TGTGCCAGCAGCCTCCAGGGGGTCGGGGGCACAGATACGCAGTATTTT. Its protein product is CASSLQGVGGTDTQYF.

CDR3 amino acids: CASSFNYNSPLHF. The CDR3 nucleotides read TGTGCCAGCAGCTTCAATTATAATTCACCCCTCCACTTT. The V gene is TRBV7-2, the J gene TRBJ1-6, with unresolved D. The length of the CDR3 is 13 residues. Germline V gene lookup returns CDR1 SGHTA and CDR2 FQGNSA. V was shortened by 3 bases and J by 4 bases, with 4 bases between the two germline ends.

The CDR3 protein is CASSYLGVSGNTIYF. The CDR3 bases are TGTGCCAGCAGTTATCTAGGGGTATCTGGAAACACCATATATTTT. The chain carries TRBV6-5 and TRBJ1-3, with D perhaps matching TRBD1 (5 bases). Trimming took 3 bases from V and 1 from J, leaving 10 bases between them. This CDR3 comprises 15 residues. Germline-derived CDR1 and CDR2 are MNHEY and SVGAGI.

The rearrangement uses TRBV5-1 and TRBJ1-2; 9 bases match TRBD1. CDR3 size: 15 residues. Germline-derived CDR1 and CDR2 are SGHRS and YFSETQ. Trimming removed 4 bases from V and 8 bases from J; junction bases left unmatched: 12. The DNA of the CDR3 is TGCGCCAGCAGCCTTGGGACAGGGCCGGAACGCGGCTACACCTTC. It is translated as CASSLGTGPERGYTF. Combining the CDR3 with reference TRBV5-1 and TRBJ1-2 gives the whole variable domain KAGVTQTPRYLIKTRGQQVTLSCSPISGHRSVSWYQQTPGQGLQFLFEYFSETQRNKGNFPGRFSGRQFSNSRSEMNVSTLELGDSALYLCASSLGTGPERGYTFGSGTRLTVV.

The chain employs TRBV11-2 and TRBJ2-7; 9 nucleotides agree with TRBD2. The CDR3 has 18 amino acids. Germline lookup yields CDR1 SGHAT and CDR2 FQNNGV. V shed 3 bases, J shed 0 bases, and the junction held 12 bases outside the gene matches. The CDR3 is CASSFYGAGGYSSYEQYF. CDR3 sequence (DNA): TGTGCCAGCAGCTTTTATGGGGCGGGGGGGTATAGCTCCTACGAGCAGTACTTC.

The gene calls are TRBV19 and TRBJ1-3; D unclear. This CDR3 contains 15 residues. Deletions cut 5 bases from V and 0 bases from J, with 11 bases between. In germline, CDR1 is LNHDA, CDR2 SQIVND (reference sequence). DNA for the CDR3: TGTGCCAGTAGTCATGAGGGCCGCTCTGGAAACACCATATATTTT. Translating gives CASSHEGRSGNTIYF. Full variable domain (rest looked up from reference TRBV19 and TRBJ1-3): DGGITQSPKYLFRKEGQNVTLSCEQNLNHDAMYWYRQDPGQGLRLIYYSQIVNDFQKGDIAEGYSVSREKKESFPLTVTSAQKNPTAFYLCASSHEGRSGNTIYFGEGSWLTVV.

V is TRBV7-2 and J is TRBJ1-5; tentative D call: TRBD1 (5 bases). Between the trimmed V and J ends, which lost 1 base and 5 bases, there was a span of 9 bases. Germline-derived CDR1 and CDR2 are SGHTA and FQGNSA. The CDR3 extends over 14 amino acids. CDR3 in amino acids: CASSLVWGDQPQHF. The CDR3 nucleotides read TGTGCCAGCAGCTTAGTCTGGGGCGATCAGCCCCAGCATTTT.

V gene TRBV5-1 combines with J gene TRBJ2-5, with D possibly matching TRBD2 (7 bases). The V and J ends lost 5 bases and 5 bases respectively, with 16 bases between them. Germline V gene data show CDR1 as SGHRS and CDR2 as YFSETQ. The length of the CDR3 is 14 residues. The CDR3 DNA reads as TGCGCCAGCAGGGTCCGGGGGGCCCTGGAGACCCAGTACTTC. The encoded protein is CASRVRGALETQYF.

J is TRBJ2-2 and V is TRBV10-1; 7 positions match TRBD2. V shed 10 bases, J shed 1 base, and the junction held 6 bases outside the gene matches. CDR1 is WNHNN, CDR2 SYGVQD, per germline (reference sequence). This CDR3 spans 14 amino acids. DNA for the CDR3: TGCGCCACCAACGGCGGGGGGAACACCGGGGAGCTGTTTTTT. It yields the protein CATNGGGNTGELFF.

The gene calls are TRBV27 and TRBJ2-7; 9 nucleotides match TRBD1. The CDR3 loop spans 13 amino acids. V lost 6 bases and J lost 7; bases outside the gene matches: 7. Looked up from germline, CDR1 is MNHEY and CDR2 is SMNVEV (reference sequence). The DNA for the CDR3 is TGTGCCAGCAGGACACAGGGGGCGGGAGAGCAGTACTTC. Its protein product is CASRTQGAGEQYF.

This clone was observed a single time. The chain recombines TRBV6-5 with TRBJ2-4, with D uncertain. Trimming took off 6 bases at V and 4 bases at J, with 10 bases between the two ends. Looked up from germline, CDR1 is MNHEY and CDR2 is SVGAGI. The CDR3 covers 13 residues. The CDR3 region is CASRTTQKNIQYF. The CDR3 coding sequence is TGTGCCAGCAGAACTACCCAAAAAAACATTCAGTACTTC.

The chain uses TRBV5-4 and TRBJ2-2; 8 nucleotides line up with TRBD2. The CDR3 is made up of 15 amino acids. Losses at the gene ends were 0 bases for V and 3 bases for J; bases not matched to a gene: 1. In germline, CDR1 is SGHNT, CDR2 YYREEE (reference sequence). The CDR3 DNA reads TGTGCCAGCAGCTTGGCGGGGGGGTACACCGGGGAGCTGTTTTTT. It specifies CASSLAGGYTGELFF.

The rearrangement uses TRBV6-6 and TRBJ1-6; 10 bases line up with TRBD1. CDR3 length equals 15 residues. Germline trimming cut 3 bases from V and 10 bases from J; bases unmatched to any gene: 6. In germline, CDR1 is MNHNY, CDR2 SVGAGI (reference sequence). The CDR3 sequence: CASSYIPTGGSPLHF. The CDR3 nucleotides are TGTGCCAGCAGTTATATCCCGACAGGGGGCTCACCCCTCCACTTT.

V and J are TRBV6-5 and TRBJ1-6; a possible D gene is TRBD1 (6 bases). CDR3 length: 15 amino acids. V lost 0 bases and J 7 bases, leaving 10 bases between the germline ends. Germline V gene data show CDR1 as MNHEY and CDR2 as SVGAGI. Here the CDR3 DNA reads TGTGCCAGCAGTTACTCGATAGGGGGAAATTCACCCCTCCACTTT. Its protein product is CASSYSIGGNSPLHF.

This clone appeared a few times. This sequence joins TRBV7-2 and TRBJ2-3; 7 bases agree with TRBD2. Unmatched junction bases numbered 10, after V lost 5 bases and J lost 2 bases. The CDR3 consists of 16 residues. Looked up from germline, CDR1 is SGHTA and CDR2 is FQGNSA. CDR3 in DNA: TGTGCCAGCAGCCGACAATCGACTAGCTTCACAGATACGCAGTATTTT. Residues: CASSRQSTSFTDTQYF.

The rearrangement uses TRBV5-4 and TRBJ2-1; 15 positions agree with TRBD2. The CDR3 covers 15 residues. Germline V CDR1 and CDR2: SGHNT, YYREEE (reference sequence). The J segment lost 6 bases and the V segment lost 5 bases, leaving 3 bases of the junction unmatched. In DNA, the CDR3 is TGTGCCAGCAGTTGGGGACTAGCGGGGGGCAATGAGCAGTTCTTC. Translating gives CASSWGLAGGNEQFF. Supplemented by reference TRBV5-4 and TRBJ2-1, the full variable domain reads ETGVTQSPTHLIKTRGQQVTLRCSSQSGHNTVSWYQQALGQGPQFIFQYYREEENGRGNFPPRFSGLQFPNYSSELNVNALELDDSALYLCASSWGLAGGNEQFFGPGTRLTVL.

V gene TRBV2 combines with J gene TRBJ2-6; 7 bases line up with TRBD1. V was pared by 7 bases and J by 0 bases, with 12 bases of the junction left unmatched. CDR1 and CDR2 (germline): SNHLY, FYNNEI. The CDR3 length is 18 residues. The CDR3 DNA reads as TGTGCCAGCACCAGATGGGGACAGCTATCCTCTGGGGCCAACGTCCTGACTTTC. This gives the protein CASTRWGQLSSGANVLTF.

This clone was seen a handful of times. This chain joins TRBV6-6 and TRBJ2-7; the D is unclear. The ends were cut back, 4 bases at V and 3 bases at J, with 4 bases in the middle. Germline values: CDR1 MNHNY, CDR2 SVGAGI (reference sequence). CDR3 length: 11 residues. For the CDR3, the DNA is TGTGCCAGCAGTTCCGTCTACGAGCAGTACTTC. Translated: CASSSVYEQYF.

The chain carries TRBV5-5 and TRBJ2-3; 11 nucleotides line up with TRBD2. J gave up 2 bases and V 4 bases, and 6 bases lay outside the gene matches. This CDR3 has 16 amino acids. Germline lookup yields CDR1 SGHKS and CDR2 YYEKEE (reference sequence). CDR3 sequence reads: CASSTSLAGATDTQYF. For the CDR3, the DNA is TGTGCCAGCAGCACTTCACTAGCGGGGGCCACAGATACGCAGTATTTT.

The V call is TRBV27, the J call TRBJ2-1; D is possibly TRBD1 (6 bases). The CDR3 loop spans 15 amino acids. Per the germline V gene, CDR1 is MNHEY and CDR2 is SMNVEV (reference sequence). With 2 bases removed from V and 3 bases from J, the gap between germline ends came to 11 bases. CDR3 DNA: TGTGCCAGCAGTTTAGGGCAGGGGCGCTACAATGAGCAGTTCTTC. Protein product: CASSLGQGRYNEQFF.